A selection of T cell receptor beta chains follows, all from one sample in a study of blood T cells in healthy people across ages. TCRdb recomputed calls from the 5' RACE reads with MiXCR, one row per CDR3 protein. This sample has roughly 900,000 distinct CDR3 sequences; 25% to 35% occur once, and the top ten carry around 16%. The material sequenced was blood. The receptors were gathered from a woman older than 75 in good health. Each CDR3 is given without its conserved first and last residue. The order of the fields is V gene, CDR3 protein.

TRBV11-2,ASSFYGLGGGRDTEAF
TRBV29-1,SVSGTGGQETQY
TRBV11-2,ASSLGGLTSNEQF
TRBV5-1,ASSLIKRGTGELF
TRBV6-5,ASSLGLGKTQY
TRBV18,AGSPDRHEQY
TRBV20-1,SARDRREYGYT
TRBV11-3,ASRRDRGNEQF
TRBV12-3/TRBV12-4,ASSPGQGGGKLF
TRBV4-1,ASSQVIRRRGSSYNEQF
TRBV29-1,SVKLAGAQGTQY
TRBV12-3/TRBV12-4,ASRGQGKETQY
TRBV9,ASSVQAGRQETQY
TRBV4-3,ASSLGAALTSTGYT
TRBV7-2,ASSQRAIGRDTQY
TRBV4-3,ASSQEVIAGGDTQY
TRBV4-1,ASSQDRTSPETQY
TRBV14,ASSQSRGNNSPLH
TRBV7-2,ASSLADHRGYT
TRBV10-2,ASHGAPNSPLH
TRBV20-1,SARGVSSTEAF
TRBV19,ASSIQEGSETQY
TRBV6-1,ASSVEGVSGGASQY
TRBV7-2,ASSPGRQTEAF
TRBV24-1,ATSDLGQGKGSYNEQF
TRBV6-6,ASRESADRRGYGHT
TRBV14,ASSLGGRAQAF
TRBV7-8,ASSLGQTGYGYT
TRBV24-1,ATSASGGTDTQY
TRBV7-2,ASSSTERDRKRRGYT
TRBV27,ASKMRAEAGYGYT